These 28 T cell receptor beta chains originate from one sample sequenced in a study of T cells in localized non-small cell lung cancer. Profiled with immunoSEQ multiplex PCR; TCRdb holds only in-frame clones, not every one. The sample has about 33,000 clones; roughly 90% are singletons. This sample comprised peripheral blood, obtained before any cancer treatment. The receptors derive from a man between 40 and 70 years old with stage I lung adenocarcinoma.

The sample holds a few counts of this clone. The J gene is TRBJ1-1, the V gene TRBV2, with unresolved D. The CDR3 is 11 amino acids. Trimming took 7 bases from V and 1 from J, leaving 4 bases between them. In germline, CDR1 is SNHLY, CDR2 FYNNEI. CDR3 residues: CASTANTEAFF. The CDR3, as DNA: TGTGCCAGCACTGCGAACACTGAAGCTTTCTTT.

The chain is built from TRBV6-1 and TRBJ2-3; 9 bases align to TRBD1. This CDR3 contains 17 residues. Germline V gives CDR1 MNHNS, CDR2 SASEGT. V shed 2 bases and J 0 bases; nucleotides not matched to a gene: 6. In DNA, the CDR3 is TGTGCCAGCAGTGAAATTGGGACAGGGTTTAGCACAGATACGCAGTATTTT. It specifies CASSEIGTGFSTDTQYF.

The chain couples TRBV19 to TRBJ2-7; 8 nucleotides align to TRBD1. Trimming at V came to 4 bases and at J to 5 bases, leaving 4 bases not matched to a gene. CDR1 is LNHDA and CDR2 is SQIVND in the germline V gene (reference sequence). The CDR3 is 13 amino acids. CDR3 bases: TGTGCCAGTAGTAGGACAGGGAACAACGAGCAGTACTTC. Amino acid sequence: CASSRTGNNEQYF.

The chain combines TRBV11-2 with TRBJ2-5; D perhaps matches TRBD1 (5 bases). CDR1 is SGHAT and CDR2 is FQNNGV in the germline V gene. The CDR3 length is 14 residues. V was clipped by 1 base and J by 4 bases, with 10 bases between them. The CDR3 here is CASSLAPDRETQYF. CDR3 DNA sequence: TGTGCCAGCAGCTTAGCACCCGACAGAGAGACCCAGTACTTC.

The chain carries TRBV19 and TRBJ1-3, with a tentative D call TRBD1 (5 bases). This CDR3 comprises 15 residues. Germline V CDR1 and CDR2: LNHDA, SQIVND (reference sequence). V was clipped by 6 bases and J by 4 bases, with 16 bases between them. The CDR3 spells CASSSQGLKGNTIYF. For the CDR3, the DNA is TGTGCCAGTAGCAGTCAGGGACTTAAAGGAAACACCATATATTTT.

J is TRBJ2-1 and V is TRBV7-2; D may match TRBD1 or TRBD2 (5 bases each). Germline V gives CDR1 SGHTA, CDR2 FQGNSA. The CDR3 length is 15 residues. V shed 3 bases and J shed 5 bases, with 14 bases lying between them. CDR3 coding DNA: TGTGCCAGCAGCTTGTTTGGGGGATTGAACAATGAGCAGTTCTTC. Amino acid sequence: CASSLFGGLNNEQFF.

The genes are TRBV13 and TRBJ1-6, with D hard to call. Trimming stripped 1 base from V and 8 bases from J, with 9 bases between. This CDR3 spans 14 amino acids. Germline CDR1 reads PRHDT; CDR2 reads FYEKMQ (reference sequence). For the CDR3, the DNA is TGTGCCAGCAGCTTAGCTTTAGGAGATTCACCCCTCCACTTT. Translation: CASSLALGDSPLHF.

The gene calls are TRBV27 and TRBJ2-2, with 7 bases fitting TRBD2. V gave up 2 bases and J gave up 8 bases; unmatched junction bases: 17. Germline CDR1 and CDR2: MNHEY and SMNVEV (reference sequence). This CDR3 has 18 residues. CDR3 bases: TGTGCCAGCAGTTTAATACGGGGAGGGGCATACTCGTCGGGGGAGCTGTTTTTT. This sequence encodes CASSLIRGGAYSSGELFF.

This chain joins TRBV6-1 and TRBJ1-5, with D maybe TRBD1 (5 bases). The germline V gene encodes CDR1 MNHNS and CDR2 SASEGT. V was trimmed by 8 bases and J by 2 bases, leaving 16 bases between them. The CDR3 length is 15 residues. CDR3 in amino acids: CASFSGRGGNQPQHF. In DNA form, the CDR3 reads TGTGCCAGCTTTTCGGGGCGCGGGGGCAATCAGCCCCAGCATTTT.

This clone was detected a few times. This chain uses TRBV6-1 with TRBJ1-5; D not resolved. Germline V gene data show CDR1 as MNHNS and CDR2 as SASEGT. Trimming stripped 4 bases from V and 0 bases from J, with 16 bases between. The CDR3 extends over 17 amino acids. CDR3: CASSAQFSAHSNQPQHF. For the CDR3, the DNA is TGTGCCAGCAGTGCCCAGTTTAGTGCACATAGCAATCAGCCCCAGCATTTT.

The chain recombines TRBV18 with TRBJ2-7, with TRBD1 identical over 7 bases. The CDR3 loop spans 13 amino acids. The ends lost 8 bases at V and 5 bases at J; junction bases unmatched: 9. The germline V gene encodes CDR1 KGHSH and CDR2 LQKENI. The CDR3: CASTRQGSHEQYF. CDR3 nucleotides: TGTGCCAGCACACGACAGGGATCCCACGAGCAGTACTTC.

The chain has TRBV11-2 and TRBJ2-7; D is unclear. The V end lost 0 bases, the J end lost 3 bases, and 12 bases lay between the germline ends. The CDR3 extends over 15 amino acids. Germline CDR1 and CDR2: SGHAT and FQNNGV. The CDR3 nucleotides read TGTGCCAGCAGCTTAGATTGGCAGTCGAGCTACGAGCAGTACTTC. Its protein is CASSLDWQSSYEQYF.

CDR3 coding DNA: TGCGCCAGCAGCCAAGGGGCAGGGAGCTCTGGAAACACCATATATTTT. Its protein product is CASSQGAGSSGNTIYF. This rearrangement joins TRBV4-1 to TRBJ1-3; D perhaps matches TRBD1 (5 bases). Trimming pared 1 base from V and 0 bases from J, leaving 10 bases between. The CDR3 is made up of 16 amino acids. Germline CDR1 is MGHRA and CDR2 is YSYEKL.

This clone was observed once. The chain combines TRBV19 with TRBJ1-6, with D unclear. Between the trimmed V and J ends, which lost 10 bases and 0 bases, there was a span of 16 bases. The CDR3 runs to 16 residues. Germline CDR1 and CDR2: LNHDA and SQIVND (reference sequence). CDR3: CATRGRESSYNSPLHF. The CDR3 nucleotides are TGTGCCACTCGTGGAAGGGAGAGCTCCTATAATTCACCCCTCCACTTT.

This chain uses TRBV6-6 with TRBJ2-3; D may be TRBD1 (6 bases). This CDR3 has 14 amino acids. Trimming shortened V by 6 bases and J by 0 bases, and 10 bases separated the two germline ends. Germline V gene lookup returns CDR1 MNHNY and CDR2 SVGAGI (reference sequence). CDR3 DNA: TGTGCCAGCAGAGGGACAACTAGCACAGATACGCAGTATTTT. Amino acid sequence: CASRGTTSTDTQYF.

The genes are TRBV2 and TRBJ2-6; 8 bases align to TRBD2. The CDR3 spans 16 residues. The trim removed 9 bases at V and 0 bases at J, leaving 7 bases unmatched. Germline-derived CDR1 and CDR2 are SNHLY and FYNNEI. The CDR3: CARRERGTSGANVLTF. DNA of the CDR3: TGTGCCAGAAGGGAGCGGGGGACCTCTGGGGCCAACGTCCTGACTTTC.

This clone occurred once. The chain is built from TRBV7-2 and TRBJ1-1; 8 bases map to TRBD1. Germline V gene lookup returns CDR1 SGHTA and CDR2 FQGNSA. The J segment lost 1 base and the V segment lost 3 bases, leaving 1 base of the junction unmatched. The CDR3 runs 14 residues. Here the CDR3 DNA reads TGTGCCAGCAGCTTTGGACAGGGGAACACTGAAGCTTTCTTT. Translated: CASSFGQGNTEAFF.

The CDR3 coding sequence is TGTGCCAGTAGTAACCGACAGGGCGTGTACAATGAGCAGTTCTTC. Its translation is CASSNRQGVYNEQFF. This chain joins TRBV19 and TRBJ2-1; 7 nucleotides align to TRBD1. The CDR3 has 15 amino acids. The trim removed 4 bases at V and 4 bases at J, leaving 7 bases unmatched. Germline V CDR1 and CDR2: LNHDA, SQIVND (reference sequence).

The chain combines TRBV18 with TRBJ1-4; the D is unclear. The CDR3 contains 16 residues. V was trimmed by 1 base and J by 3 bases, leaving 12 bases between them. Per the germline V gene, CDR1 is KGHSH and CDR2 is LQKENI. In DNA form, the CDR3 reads TGTGCCAGCTCACCACTAGGTGGGATTTCTAATGAAAAACTGTTTTTT. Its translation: CASSPLGGISNEKLFF.

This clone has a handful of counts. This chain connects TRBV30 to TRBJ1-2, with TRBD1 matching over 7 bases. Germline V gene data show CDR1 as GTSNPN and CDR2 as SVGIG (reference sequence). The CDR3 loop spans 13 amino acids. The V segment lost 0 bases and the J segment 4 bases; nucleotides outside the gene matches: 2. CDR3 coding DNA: TGTGCCTGGAGTGTCCGGACAGGCTATGGCTACACCTTC. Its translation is CAWSVRTGYGYTF.

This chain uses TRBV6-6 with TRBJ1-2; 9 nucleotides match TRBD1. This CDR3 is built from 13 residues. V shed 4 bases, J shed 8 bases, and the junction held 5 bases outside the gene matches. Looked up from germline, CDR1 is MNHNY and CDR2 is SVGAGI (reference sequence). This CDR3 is CASSFGTGNGYTF. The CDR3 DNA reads TGTGCCAGCAGTTTTGGGACAGGGAACGGCTACACCTTC.

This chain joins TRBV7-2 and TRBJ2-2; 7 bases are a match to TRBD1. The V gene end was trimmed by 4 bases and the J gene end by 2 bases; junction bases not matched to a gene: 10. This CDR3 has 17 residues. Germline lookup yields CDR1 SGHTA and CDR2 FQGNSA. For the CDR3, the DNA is TGTGCCAGCAGCTCGAGACCGGGACAGATTAACACCGGGGAGCTGTTTTTT. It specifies CASSSRPGQINTGELFF.

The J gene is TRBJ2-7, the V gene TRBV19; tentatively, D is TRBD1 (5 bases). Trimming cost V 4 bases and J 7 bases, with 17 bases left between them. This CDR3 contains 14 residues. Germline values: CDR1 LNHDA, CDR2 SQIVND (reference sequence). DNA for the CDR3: TGTGCCAGTAGTACCCGGGCTCAGGGCTCGGAGCAGTACTTC. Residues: CASSTRAQGSEQYF.

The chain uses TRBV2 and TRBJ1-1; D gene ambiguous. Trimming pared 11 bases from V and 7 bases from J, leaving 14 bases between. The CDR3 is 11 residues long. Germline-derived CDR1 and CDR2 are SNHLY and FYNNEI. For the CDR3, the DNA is TGTGCCTCCAAACGGACGGTTGAAGCTTTCTTT. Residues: CASKRTVEAFF.

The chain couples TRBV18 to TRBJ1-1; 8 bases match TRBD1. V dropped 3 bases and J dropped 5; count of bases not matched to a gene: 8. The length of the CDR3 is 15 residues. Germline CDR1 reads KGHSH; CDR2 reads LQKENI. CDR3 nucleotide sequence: TGTGCCAGCTCACCCGGACAGGGTGGTGTAACTGAAGCTTTCTTT. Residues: CASSPGQGGVTEAFF. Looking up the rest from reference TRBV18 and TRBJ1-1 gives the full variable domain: NAGVMQNPRHLVRRRGQEARLRCSPMKGHSHVYWYRQLPEEGLKFMVYLQKENIIDESGMPKERFSAEFPKEGPSILRIQQVVRGDSAAYFCASSPGQGGVTEAFFGQGTRLTVV.

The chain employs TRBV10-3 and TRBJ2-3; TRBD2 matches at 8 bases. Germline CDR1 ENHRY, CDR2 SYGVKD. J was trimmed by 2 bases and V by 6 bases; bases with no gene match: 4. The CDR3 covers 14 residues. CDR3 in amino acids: CAIRRGGLTDTQYF. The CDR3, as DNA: TGTGCCATCAGACGGGGGGGGCTCACAGATACGCAGTATTTT.

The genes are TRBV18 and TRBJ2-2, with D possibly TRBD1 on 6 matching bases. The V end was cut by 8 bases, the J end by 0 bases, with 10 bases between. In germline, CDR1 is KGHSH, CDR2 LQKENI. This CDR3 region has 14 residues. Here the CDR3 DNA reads TGTGCCAGCGGAGGACAGTCGAACACCGGGGAGCTGTTTTTT. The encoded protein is CASGGQSNTGELFF.

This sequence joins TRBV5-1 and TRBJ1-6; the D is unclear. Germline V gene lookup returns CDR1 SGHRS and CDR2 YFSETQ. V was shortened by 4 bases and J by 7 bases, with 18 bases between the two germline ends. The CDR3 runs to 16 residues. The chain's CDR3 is CASSPTAPRTNSPLHF. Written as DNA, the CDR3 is TGCGCCAGCAGCCCGACCGCACCGCGGACGAATTCACCCCTCCACTTT.